These 17 T cell receptor beta chains were all obtained from the same sample, sequenced in a study of control samples from healthy donors and cancer patients. Measured with immunoSEQ multiplex PCR; TCRdb has only the in-frame clones, and not every one. Here the sample spans around 170,000 clones, 70% to 90% being singletons. Sequenced sample: blood. The receptors originated from a woman aged 25 to 45 in good health.

The chain joins TRBV2 to TRBJ2-3; TRBD2 might be the D (6 bases). Germline V CDR1 and CDR2: SNHLY, FYNNEI. The CDR3 extends over 15 amino acids. The ends were cut back, 3 bases at V and 0 bases at J, with 10 bases in the middle. CDR3 nucleotide sequence: TGTGCCAGCAGTGACCTCGGGGGTAGCACAGATACGCAGTATTTT. Translating it yields CASSDLGGSTDTQYF.

This chain links TRBV5-1 with TRBJ1-1, with TRBD1 matching 9 bases. The trim removed 4 bases at V and 5 bases at J, leaving 12 bases unmatched. The CDR3 is 16 amino acids. Germline values: CDR1 SGHRS, CDR2 YFSETQ. CDR3 in amino acids: CASSAERQGVGTEAFF. Written as DNA, the CDR3 is TGCGCCAGCAGCGCCGAACGACAGGGGGTCGGGACTGAAGCTTTCTTT.

The genes are TRBV10-3 and TRBJ2-1; TRBD1 matches 7 bases. The CDR3 spans 15 residues. In germline, CDR1 is ENHRY, CDR2 SYGVKD. V was clipped by 5 bases and J by 3 bases; unmatched bases: 7. The CDR3 DNA reads TGTGCCATCAGTACAGACAGGGCAAGCTACAATGAGCAGTTCTTC. Residues: CAISTDRASYNEQFF.

The chain couples TRBV18 to TRBJ2-1; tentatively, D is TRBD1 (6 bases). Between the trimmed V and J ends, which lost 3 bases and 1 base, there was a span of 10 bases. The CDR3 consists of 15 residues. Per germline, CDR1 KGHSH and CDR2 LQKENI. The CDR3 DNA is TGTGCCAGCTCACCTTTAACAGGGTCCTACAATGAGCAGTTCTTC. As protein: CASSPLTGSYNEQFF.

In this sample, this clone turned up a few times. The rearrangement joins TRBV10-1 to TRBJ2-1; 10 positions agree with TRBD2. Germline trimming cut 4 bases from V and 3 bases from J; bases unmatched to any gene: 6. The CDR3 is 16 amino acids. Looked up from germline, CDR1 is WNHNN and CDR2 is SYGVQD (reference sequence). The CDR3 loop is CASSAQREGFYNEQFF. CDR3 bases: TGCGCCAGCAGTGCGCAGCGGGAGGGTTTCTACAATGAGCAGTTCTTC.

The chain recombines TRBV2 with TRBJ2-5; possibly TRBD2 for D (5 bases). Deletions cut 0 bases from V and 0 bases from J, with 8 bases between. CDR3 length: 15 amino acids. Germline loops: CDR1 SNHLY, CDR2 FYNNEI. The CDR3 protein is CASSEARTYQETQYF. In DNA form, the CDR3 reads TGTGCCAGCAGTGAAGCTAGGACTTACCAAGAGACCCAGTACTTC.

J is TRBJ1-1 and V is TRBV7-9, with TRBD1 matching over 8 bases. This CDR3 has 14 amino acids. Germline loops: CDR1 SEHNR, CDR2 FQNEAQ (reference sequence). V shed 3 bases and J 3 bases; nucleotides not matched to a gene: 3. In nucleotides, the CDR3 is TGTGCCAGCAGCTTGGACAGGGTTTACACTGAAGCTTTCTTT. Translating it yields CASSLDRVYTEAFF.

The V and J genes are TRBV2 and TRBJ1-5; D is possibly TRBD1 (5 bases). The CDR3 is made up of 14 amino acids. V gave up 5 bases and J gave up 11 bases, with 19 bases separating them. CDR1 is SNHLY and CDR2 is FYNNEI in the germline V gene. The CDR3 sequence is CASSYPGDGRAQHF. CDR3 nucleotides: TGTGCCAGCAGTTACCCCGGGGACGGGAGGGCCCAGCATTTT. Looking up the rest from reference TRBV2 and TRBJ1-5 gives the full variable domain: EPEVTQTPSHQVTQMGQEVILRCVPISNHLYFYWYRQILGQKVEFLVSFYNNEISEKSEIFDDQFSVERPDGSNFTLKIRSTKLEDSAMYFCASSYPGDGRAQHFGDGTRLSIL.

CDR3 nucleotides: TGTGCCAGCAGTCTCGGACTAGCGGGAGTAGAGACCCAGTACTTC. Translated, it gives CASSLGLAGVETQYF. The chain links TRBV2 to TRBJ2-5, with 13 bases matching TRBD2. The CDR3 is 15 residues long. The germline CDR1 and CDR2 sequences are SNHLY and FYNNEI. The V and J ends lost 5 bases and 4 bases, in that order; junction bases with no gene match: 4.

The chain combines TRBV6-1 with TRBJ2-1; 7 nucleotides match TRBD1. The J segment lost 6 bases and the V segment lost 3 bases, leaving 11 bases of the junction unmatched. The CDR3 sequence is 16 residues long. In germline, CDR1 is MNHNS, CDR2 SASEGT. The chain's CDR3 is CASSDYLRDSRNEQFF. CDR3 in DNA: TGTGCCAGCAGTGACTATCTTCGGGACAGTCGCAATGAGCAGTTCTTC.

V gene TRBV9 combines with J gene TRBJ2-3; D call uncertain. Trimming stripped 3 bases from V and 1 base from J, with 12 bases between. The germline V gene encodes CDR1 SGDLS and CDR2 YYNGEE. The CDR3 runs 15 residues. CDR3 sequence (DNA): TGTGCCAGCAGCGCCTCCGGGCCGGGCACAGATACGCAGTATTTT. This codes for CASSASGPGTDTQYF.

This clone is a singleton in its sample. CDR3 sequence reads: CAISEFPPLEDGYTF. The CDR3 DNA sequence: TGTGCCATCAGTGAGTTTCCCCCCTTGGAGGATGGCTACACCTTC. This chain connects TRBV10-3 to TRBJ1-2; no clear D gene. V dropped 1 base and J dropped 6 bases, with 15 bases sitting between them. This CDR3 has 15 residues. Germline CDR1 and CDR2: ENHRY and SYGVKD.

The chain has TRBV5-1 and TRBJ2-2; 7 bases match TRBD2. The CDR3 has 18 residues. V lost 0 bases to trimming and J lost 5 bases; unmatched junction nucleotides: 13. CDR1 is SGHRS, CDR2 YFSETQ, per germline. This CDR3 is CASSLAGSGSAGTGELFF. CDR3 DNA sequence: TGCGCCAGCAGCTTGGCCGGTAGCGGGTCCGCGGGGACCGGGGAGCTGTTTTTT.

The rearrangement joins TRBV16 to TRBJ2-1; weak D call: TRBD2 (6 bases). The V end lost 0 bases, the J end lost 0 bases, and 12 bases lay between the germline ends. This CDR3 region has 17 residues. Per germline, CDR1 KGHSY and CDR2 FQNENV. Written as DNA, the CDR3 is TGTGCCAGCAGCCAATCTCAACTAGCAGACTCCTACAATGAGCAGTTCTTC. It encodes CASSQSQLADSYNEQFF.

This clone is a singleton in its sample. The J gene is TRBJ2-7, the V gene TRBV2; D is uncertain. This CDR3 is built from 13 residues. V shed 9 bases and J shed 0 bases, with 12 bases lying between them. The germline V gene has CDR1 SNHLY and CDR2 FYNNEI. The CDR3 spells CASAGPLSYEQYF. The CDR3 nucleotides read TGTGCCAGTGCCGGACCCCTCTCCTACGAGCAGTACTTC.

The chain carries TRBV28 and TRBJ2-1; 11 nucleotides match TRBD2. CDR1 and CDR2 from the germline V gene are MDHEN and SYDVKM. V trimming: 1 base; J trimming: 11 bases; junction bases outside the gene matches: 7. The CDR3 has 15 residues. The CDR3 DNA reads TGTGCCAGCAGTTTATCGGGGACTAGCGGAGTGAAGCAGTTCTTC. Translation: CASSLSGTSGVKQFF. Filled out from reference TRBV28 and TRBJ2-1, the complete variable domain reads DVKVTQSSRYLVKRTGEKVFLECVQDMDHENMFWYRQDPGLGLRLIYFSYDVKMKEKGDIPEGYSVSREKKERFSLILESASTNQTSMYLCASSLSGTSGVKQFFGPGTRLTVL.

The chain uses TRBV7-9 and TRBJ1-2; 7 bases fit TRBD1. V was pared by 1 base and J by 5 bases, with 4 bases of the junction left unmatched. CDR3 size: 14 residues. Germline V gene sequence: CDR1 SEHNR, CDR2 FQNEAQ (reference sequence). Here the CDR3 reads CASSLDTGEYGYTF. In DNA form, the CDR3 reads TGTGCCAGCAGCTTAGATACAGGGGAGTATGGCTACACCTTC. Full variable domain (missing parts from reference TRBV7-9 and TRBJ1-2): DTGVSQNPRHKITKRGQNVTFRCDPISEHNRLYWYRQTLGQGPEFLTYFQNEAQLEKSRLLSDRFSAERPKGSFSTLEIQRTEQGDSAMYLCASSLDTGEYGYTFGSGTRLTVV.